The following is a T cell receptor (beta chain) sequence with its context. Trimming stripped 5 bases from V and 4 bases from J, with 15 bases between. Germline CDR1 MNHNY, CDR2 SVGAGI (reference sequence). The CDR3 has 14 residues. Original handling: Researchers report that nucleated cell counts were estimated from reference gene primer amplification. Assay: immunoSEQ multiplex PCR; the TCRdb copy retains only in-frame clones and omits some. V and J calls plus clone size are reproduced from that table; the DNA served to infer D and trimming. The sample yields around 60,000 clones, about four fifths seen once. These data originate in a study of blood T cell repertoires in COVID-19.

The sequence came from a woman older than 75 with acute or convalescent COVID-19. V gene TRBV6-6 combines with J gene TRBJ2-7, with D unresolved. Sequences were obtained from peripheral blood. CDR3 loop: CASSESAAGYEQYF. The DNA for the CDR3 is TGTGCCAGCAGTGAGTCGGCCGCCGGGTACGAGCAGTACTTC.